This entry lists 23 T cell receptor beta chains sequenced from one sample in a study of shared clonotypes between healthy human individuals. Sequencing was performed with immunoSEQ multiplex PCR; in TCRdb, only in-frame clones are kept and a portion is missing. This table has millions of clones, about 95% appearing once. Material for sequencing was naive CD4+ T cells sorted from blood. Subset meaning: CD45RA+ positively selected. These receptors all come from a man younger than 35 in good health.

This chain joins TRBV20-1 and TRBJ2-7; D perhaps matches TRBD2 (6 bases). Trimming shortened V by 1 base and J by 6 bases, and 7 bases separated the two germline ends. Germline V CDR1 and CDR2: DFQATT, SNEGSKA (reference sequence). The CDR3 runs to 11 residues. In nucleotides, the CDR3 is TGCAGTGCTAGAGTGGGACTCGAGCAGTACTTC. Protein: CSARVGLEQYF.

The J gene is TRBJ2-3, the V gene TRBV5-1; 11 nucleotides match TRBD2. Germline loops: CDR1 SGHRS, CDR2 YFSETQ. V trimming: 4 bases; J trimming: 4 bases; junction bases outside the gene matches: 5. This CDR3 comprises 15 residues. This CDR3 reads CASSGLAGGPDTQYF. Here the CDR3 DNA reads TGCGCCAGCAGCGGGCTAGCGGGGGGACCAGATACGCAGTATTTT.

This chain uses TRBV6-5 with TRBJ1-1, with TRBD1 matching over 7 bases. CDR1 and CDR2 from the germline V gene are MNHEY and SVGAGI. The CDR3 is 15 residues long. V was pared by 5 bases and J by 0 bases, with 6 bases of the junction left unmatched. As DNA, the CDR3 is TGTGCCAGCAGTGGACGGGACAGACTGAACACTGAAGCTTTCTTT. Protein sequence: CASSGRDRLNTEAFF.

This chain connects TRBV4-3 to TRBJ2-6; D is undetermined. Trimming took off 2 bases at V and 0 bases at J, with 5 bases between the two ends. Germline lookup yields CDR1 LGHNA and CDR2 YSLEER. This CDR3 spans 15 amino acids. The DNA for the CDR3 is TGCGCCAGCAGCCAACTACACTCTGGGGCCAACGTCCTGACTTTC. Its protein product is CASSQLHSGANVLTF.

DNA of the CDR3: TGTGCCAGCAGGGTTAGGATTTCCTATAATTCACCCCTCCACTTT. Translated, it gives CASRVRISYNSPLHF. The genes are TRBV6-1 and TRBJ1-6, with D unclear. The CDR3 has 15 residues. Per germline, CDR1 MNHNS and CDR2 SASEGT. V dropped 6 bases and J dropped 1 base, with 10 bases sitting between them.

The chain is built from TRBV5-6 and TRBJ2-7; the D is unclear. CDR1 is SGHDT, CDR2 YYEEEE, per germline. The CDR3 has 11 residues. V lost 3 bases and J 7 bases, leaving 8 bases between the germline ends. This CDR3 reads CASSSDGEQYF. The CDR3 region has the DNA TGTGCCAGCAGCTCAGACGGGGAGCAGTACTTC.

In its sample, this clone was seen once. The gene calls are TRBV9 and TRBJ1-2, with TRBD1 matching 12 bases. Germline assignment: CDR1 SGDLS and CDR2 YYNGEE. Trimming cost V 5 bases and J 5 bases; bases outside gene matches: 13. The CDR3 contains 17 residues. The CDR3 loop reads CASSEPGQGARRYGYTF. The CDR3, as DNA: TGTGCCAGCAGTGAGCCGGGACAGGGGGCTCGTAGGTATGGCTACACCTTC.

The rearrangement joins TRBV25-1 to TRBJ2-2; possibly TRBD1 for D (6 bases). Germline assignment: CDR1 MGHDK and CDR2 SYGVNS. V lost 7 bases and J lost 1, with 16 bases in between. The CDR3 loop spans 16 amino acids. The CDR3 reads CASTASGHQNTGELFF. The DNA for the CDR3 is TGTGCCAGCACCGCGTCGGGACACCAGAACACCGGGGAGCTGTTTTTT.

This sequence joins TRBV2 and TRBJ2-2; a possible D gene is TRBD1 (6 bases). The germline V and J ends were trimmed by 5 bases and 4 bases, with 14 bases remaining between them. Germline values: CDR1 SNHLY, CDR2 FYNNEI. The CDR3 has 15 residues. The CDR3 nucleotides read TGTGCCAGCAGTATAGGTCAGGGGACCACCGGGGAGCTGTTTTTT. This sequence encodes CASSIGQGTTGELFF. The complete variable domain, with remaining parts taken from reference TRBV2 and TRBJ2-2, reads EPEVTQTPSHQVTQMGQEVILRCVPISNHLYFYWYRQILGQKVEFLVSFYNNEISEKSEIFDDQFSVERPDGSNFTLKIRSTKLEDSAMYFCASSIGQGTTGELFFGEGSRLTVL.

The J gene is TRBJ1-4, the V gene TRBV5-1, with a weak D call TRBD1 (5 bases). This CDR3 comprises 14 residues. Germline loops: CDR1 SGHRS, CDR2 YFSETQ. V lost 4 bases and J lost 8, with 15 bases in between. This CDR3 reads CASSRETGPEKLFF. For the CDR3, the DNA is TGCGCCAGCAGCCGGGAAACAGGACCAGAAAAACTGTTTTTT.

This clone was found once. This chain joins TRBV5-1 and TRBJ1-2, with 8 nucleotides matching TRBD1. The CDR3 has 14 residues. The junction had 8 bases not matched to a gene; V was cut back by 2 bases and J by 8 bases. CDR1 and CDR2 from the germline V gene are SGHRS and YFSETQ. For the CDR3, the DNA is TGCGCCAGCAGCTTCGGACAGGGTGCCGGGGGCTACACCTTC. It is translated as CASSFGQGAGGYTF.

This chain joins TRBV4-1 and TRBJ1-2, with D maybe TRBD1 (5 bases). The length of the CDR3 is 16 residues. Trimming pared 1 base from V and 5 bases from J, leaving 17 bases between. Germline V CDR1 and CDR2: MGHRA, YSYEKL. The CDR3 nucleotides read TGCGCCAGCAGCCAAGGGTTTGCAGGGTATCGGTATGGCTACACCTTC. It yields the protein CASSQGFAGYRYGYTF.

The chain carries TRBV10-3 and TRBJ2-2; 8 bases are a match to TRBD1. In germline, CDR1 is ENHRY, CDR2 SYGVKD. The V and J ends lost 3 bases and 2 bases, in that order; junction bases with no gene match: 8. CDR3 length: 17 amino acids. The CDR3 nucleotides are TGTGCCATCAGTGATCTCCCGGGACAGGTCAACACCGGGGAGCTGTTTTTT. As protein: CAISDLPGQVNTGELFF.

The chain couples TRBV10-3 to TRBJ2-1, with D tentatively TRBD1 or TRBD2 (6 bases each). V lost 10 bases to trimming and J lost 5 bases, with 15 bases between them. The CDR3 runs 13 residues. Per germline, CDR1 ENHRY and CDR2 SYGVKD. CDR3 amino acids: CATGERGDNEQFF. In DNA, the CDR3 is TGTGCCACCGGCGAGAGGGGGGACAATGAGCAGTTCTTC.

The rearrangement links TRBV30 to TRBJ2-3; 11 bases map to TRBD1. Germline V lookup: CDR1 GTSNPN, CDR2 SVGIG (reference sequence). The CDR3 is made up of 16 amino acids. Trimming removed 1 base from V and 6 bases from J; junction bases left unmatched: 9. CDR3 residues: CAWSALDRGRGDTQYF. The CDR3 DNA follows: TGTGCCTGGAGTGCGCTGGACAGGGGGCGAGGGGATACGCAGTATTTT.

The V gene is TRBV15, the J gene TRBJ1-2; perhaps TRBD1 as D (6 bases). Germline CDR1 is LNHNV and CDR2 is YYDKDF (reference sequence). This CDR3 has 15 amino acids. The V and J ends lost 3 bases and 8 bases respectively, with 19 bases between them. CDR3 DNA: TGTGCCACCAGCAGCTCCTTCGAGGGGGTTCGAGGCTACACCTTC. Protein: CATSSSFEGVRGYTF.

With respect to this clone: The sample carries other DNA sequences with the same CDR3. The chain is built from TRBV6-5 and TRBJ2-7; 8 bases map to TRBD1. Germline values: CDR1 MNHEY, CDR2 SVGAGI. The CDR3 is 13 amino acids. V gave up 6 bases and J gave up 2 bases; unmatched junction bases: 3. The DNA of the CDR3 is TGTGCCAGCAGAACGACAGGGGCCTACGAGCAGTACTTC. It is translated as CASRTTGAYEQYF.

Points on this clone: Since no conserved phenylalanine or tryptophan closes the CDR3, a read error is the likely cause. The V gene is TRBV5-1, the J gene TRBJ2-7; 12 nucleotides line up with TRBD1. This CDR3 is 14 amino acids long. V was pared by 3 bases and J by 6 bases, with 4 bases of the junction left unmatched. Per germline, CDR1 SGHRS and CDR2 YFSETQ. The DNA of the CDR3 is TGCGCCAGCAGCTGGGGACAGGGGGCCTTCGAGCAGTACCTC. This encodes CASSWGQGAFEQYL.

For this clone: The same CDR3 is also encoded by other DNA sequences in this sample. This chain connects TRBV11-2 to TRBJ1-1, with TRBD1 identical over 8 bases. The CDR3 sequence is 12 residues long. Per the germline V gene, CDR1 is SGHAT and CDR2 is FQNNGV. V shed 5 bases, J shed 8 bases, and the junction held 4 bases outside the gene matches. The CDR3 is CASSLGTGEAFF. Written as DNA, the CDR3 is TGTGCCAGCAGCCTAGGGACAGGCGAAGCTTTCTTT. Variable domain in full (rest from reference TRBV11-2 and TRBJ1-1): EAGVAQSPRYKIIEKRQSVAFWCNPISGHATLYWYQQILGQGPKLLIQFQNNGVVDDSQLPKDRFSAERLKGVDSTLKIQPAKLEDSAVYLCASSLGTGEAFFGQGTRLTVV.

The CDR3 reads CASSATSDQETQYF. The CDR3 region has the DNA TGTGCCAGCAGCGCCACTAGCGACCAAGAGACCCAGTACTTC. The gene calls are TRBV7-9 and TRBJ2-5, with TRBD2 matching 7 bases. This CDR3 has 14 amino acids. Germline loops: CDR1 SEHNR, CDR2 FQNEAQ (reference sequence). V was pared by 5 bases and J by 0 bases, with 3 bases of the junction left unmatched.

This chain joins TRBV7-2 and TRBJ2-3; D is unresolved. Germline CDR1 is SGHTA and CDR2 is FQGNSA. V was shortened by 5 bases and J by 1 base, with 13 bases between the two germline ends. The CDR3 totals 15 residues. The CDR3 loop is CASSPGDSGTDTQYF. For the CDR3, the DNA is TGTGCCAGCAGCCCTGGTGACTCCGGCACAGATACGCAGTATTTT.

The DNA of the CDR3 is TGCGCCAGCAGCCAAGATCGAGGGAATAGCTATAATTCACCCCTCCACTTT. This codes for CASSQDRGNSYNSPLHF. J is TRBJ1-6 and V is TRBV4-3; D gene uncertain. The length of the CDR3 is 17 residues. The germline gives CDR1 LGHNA, CDR2 YSLEER. V was cut by 0 bases and J by 3 bases, with 12 bases left in between.

Remarks on this clone: This specimen includes other DNA sequences encoding the same CDR3. V usage is TRBV30 and J usage is TRBJ1-1; no firm D call. Deletions cut 0 bases from V and 1 base from J, with 6 bases between. CDR1 GTSNPN and CDR2 SVGIG come from the germline V gene (reference sequence). The CDR3 loop spans 13 amino acids. The DNA for the CDR3 is TGTGCCTGGAGTGTAGCTAGGAACACTGAAGCTTTCTTT. Its protein product is CAWSVARNTEAFF.